This TCR beta chain was sequenced in a study of regulatory T cells in long-lasting Graves disease. In the study overall: Less than 3 months of antithyroid drugs had been taken by newly diagnosed Graves' patients. Study-wide points: Persistent disease exhibited a predilection for TRBV28, TRBJ1-2 and TRBJ2-5.

Germline V gives CDR1 GTSNPN, CDR2 SVGIG (reference sequence). The CDR3 consists of 13 residues. Trimming cost V 0 bases and J 1 base, with 6 bases left between them. Time point of the sample: newly diagnosed GD, antithyroid drugs for less than 3 months. The TCR library used RNA extracted from PBMCs. This clonotype was observed many times. Its target is not known. Assembly of TCR beta libraries relied on iRepertoire HTBI primers together with Arm-PCR of CDR3 regions. In TCRdb, the multiplex PCR reads were re-called with MiXCR into one record per CDR3 protein. The sample gives hundreds of thousands of distinct CDR3 sequences, roughly a sixth of which show up once; roughly 30% is in the top ten. The same specimen was also included in a second study, on T cells in Graves' hyperthyroidism and ophthalmopathy. That study reports: It was uncontrolled infection, other autoimmune disease, pregnancy or lactation that excluded patients. Onset of ophthalmopathy came a median roughly 6.5 months after the model predicted it.

The specimen was peripheral blood mononuclear cells (PBMCs), collected at new diagnosis, from a patient treated with antithyroid drugs. The sequence was collected from a man aged 40-49 years with Graves disease. The rearrangement uses TRBV30 and TRBJ1-1, with D uncertain. The CDR3 DNA is TGTGCCTGGAGTGTAACAGCGAACACTGAAGCTTTCTTT. Protein sequence: CAWSVTANTEAFF.